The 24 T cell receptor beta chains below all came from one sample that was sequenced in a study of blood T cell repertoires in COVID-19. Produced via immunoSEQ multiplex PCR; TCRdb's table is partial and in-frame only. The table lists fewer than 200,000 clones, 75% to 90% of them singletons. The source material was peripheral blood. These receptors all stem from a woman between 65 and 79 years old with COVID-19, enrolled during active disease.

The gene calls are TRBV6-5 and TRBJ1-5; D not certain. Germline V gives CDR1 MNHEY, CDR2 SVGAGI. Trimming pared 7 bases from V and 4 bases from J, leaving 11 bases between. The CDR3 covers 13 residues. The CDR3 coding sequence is TGTGCCAGCAAAACAGTTGATAATCAGCCCCAGCATTTT. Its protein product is CASKTVDNQPQHF.

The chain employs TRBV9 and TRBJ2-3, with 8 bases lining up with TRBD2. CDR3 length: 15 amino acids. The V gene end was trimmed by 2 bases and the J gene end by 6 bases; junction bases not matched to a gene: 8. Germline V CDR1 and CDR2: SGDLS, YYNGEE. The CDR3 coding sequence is TGTGCCAGCAGCGTTTCTAGCGGGCCTGCCGATACGCAGTATTTT. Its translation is CASSVSSGPADTQYF.

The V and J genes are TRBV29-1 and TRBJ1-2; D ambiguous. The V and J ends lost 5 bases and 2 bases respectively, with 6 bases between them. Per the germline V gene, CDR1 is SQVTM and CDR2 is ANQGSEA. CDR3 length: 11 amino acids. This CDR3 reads CSVSENYGYTF. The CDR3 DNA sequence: TGCAGCGTTAGTGAGAACTATGGCTACACCTTC.

DNA for the CDR3: TGTGCCAGCAGCCTAGAAAGCGGCTCCCAGGAGCAGTTCTTC. Encoded protein: CASSLESGSQEQFF. V gene TRBV3-1 (or the pseudogene TRBV3-2) combines with J gene TRBJ2-1; a possible D gene is TRBD2 (5 bases). CDR1 is LGHDT and CDR2 is YNNKEL in the germline V gene (reference sequence). CDR3 length equals 14 residues. Trimming removed 4 bases from V and 10 bases from J, with 17 bases in between.

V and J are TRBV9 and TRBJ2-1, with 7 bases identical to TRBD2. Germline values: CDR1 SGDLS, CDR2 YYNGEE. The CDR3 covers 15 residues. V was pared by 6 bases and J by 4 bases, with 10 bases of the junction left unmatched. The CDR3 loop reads CASTPREKTYNEQFF. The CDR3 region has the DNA TGTGCCAGCACGCCGCGGGAGAAGACATACAATGAGCAGTTCTTC.

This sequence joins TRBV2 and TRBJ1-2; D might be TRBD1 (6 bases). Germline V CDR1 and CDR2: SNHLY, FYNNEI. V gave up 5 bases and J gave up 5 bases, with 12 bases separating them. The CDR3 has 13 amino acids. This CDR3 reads CASSWTDSYGYTF. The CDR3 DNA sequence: TGTGCCAGCAGTTGGACGGACAGTTATGGCTACACCTTC.

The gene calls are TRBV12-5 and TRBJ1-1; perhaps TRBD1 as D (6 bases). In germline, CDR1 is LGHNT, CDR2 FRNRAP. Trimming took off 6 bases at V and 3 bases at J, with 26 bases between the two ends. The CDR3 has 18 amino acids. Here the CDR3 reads CASGLTVGGAGSDTEAFF. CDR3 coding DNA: TGTGCTAGTGGCCTGACCGTTGGGGGCGCCGGGTCGGACACTGAAGCTTTCTTT.

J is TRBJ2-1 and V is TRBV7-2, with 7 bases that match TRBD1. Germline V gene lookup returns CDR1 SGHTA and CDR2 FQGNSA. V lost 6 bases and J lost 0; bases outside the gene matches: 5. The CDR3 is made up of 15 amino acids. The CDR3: CASSTGQNSYNEQFF. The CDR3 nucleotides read TGTGCCAGCAGTACGGGACAGAACTCCTACAATGAGCAGTTCTTC.

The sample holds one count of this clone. The CDR3 DNA sequence: TGTGCCAGCAGCCCGGGACAGCTATCCTACGAGCAGTACTTC. Its protein is CASSPGQLSYEQYF. This chain connects TRBV9 to TRBJ2-7, with 7 bases that match TRBD1. Per germline, CDR1 SGDLS and CDR2 YYNGEE. V gave up 4 bases and J gave up 1 base; unmatched junction bases: 5. CDR3 size: 14 residues.

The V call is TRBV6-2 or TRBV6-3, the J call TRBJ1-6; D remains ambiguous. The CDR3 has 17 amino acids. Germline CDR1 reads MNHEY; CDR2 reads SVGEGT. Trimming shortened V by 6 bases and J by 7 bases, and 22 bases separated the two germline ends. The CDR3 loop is CASSPSAGSNGNSPLHF. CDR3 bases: TGTGCCAGCAGCCCTTCTGCGGGGTCCAACGGGAATTCACCCCTCCACTTT.

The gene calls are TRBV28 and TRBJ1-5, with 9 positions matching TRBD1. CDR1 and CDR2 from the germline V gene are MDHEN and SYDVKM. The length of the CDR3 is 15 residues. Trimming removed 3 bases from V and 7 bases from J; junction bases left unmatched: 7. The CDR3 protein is CASSFRDREVQPQHF. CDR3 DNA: TGTGCCAGCAGTTTCCGGGACAGGGAAGTCCAGCCCCAGCATTTT.

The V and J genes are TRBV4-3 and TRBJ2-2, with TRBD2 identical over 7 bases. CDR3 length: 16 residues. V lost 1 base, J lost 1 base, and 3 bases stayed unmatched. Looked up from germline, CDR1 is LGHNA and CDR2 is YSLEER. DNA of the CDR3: TGCGCCAGCAGCCAAGCTCCTAGCGGGAACACCGGGGAGCTGTTTTTT. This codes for CASSQAPSGNTGELFF.

In DNA form, the CDR3 reads TGTGCCAGCAGGCGACTCGACAGGGAAGAGACCCAGTACTTC. Protein product: CASRRLDREETQYF. J is TRBJ2-5 and V is TRBV6-5, with TRBD1 identical over 7 bases. From germline, CDR1 is MNHEY and CDR2 SVGAGI. CDR3 length: 14 amino acids. V was clipped by 6 bases and J by 3 bases; unmatched bases: 7.

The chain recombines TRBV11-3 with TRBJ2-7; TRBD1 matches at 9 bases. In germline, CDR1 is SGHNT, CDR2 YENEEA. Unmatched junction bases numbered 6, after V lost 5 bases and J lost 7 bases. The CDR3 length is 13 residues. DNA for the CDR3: TGTGCCAGCAGCATCGGACAGGGGTGGGAGCAGTACTTC. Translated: CASSIGQGWEQYF. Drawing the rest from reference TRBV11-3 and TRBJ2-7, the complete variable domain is EAGVVQSPRYKIIEKKQPVAFWCNPISGHNTLYWYLQNLGQGPELLIRYENEEAVDDSQLPKDRFSAERLKGVDSTLKIQPAELGDSAVYLCASSIGQGWEQYFGPGTRLTVT.

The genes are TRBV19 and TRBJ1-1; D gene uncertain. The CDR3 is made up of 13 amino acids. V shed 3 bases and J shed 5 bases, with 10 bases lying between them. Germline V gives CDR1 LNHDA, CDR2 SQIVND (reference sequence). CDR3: CASSIAAGTEAFF. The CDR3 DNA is TGTGCCAGTAGTATTGCGGCGGGTACTGAAGCTTTCTTT.

CDR3 DNA: TGTGCCAGCACGGCACTAGCGGGAGGTCGGGAGCAGTTCTTC. This gives the protein CASTALAGGREQFF. The chain has TRBV2 and TRBJ2-1; 12 bases match TRBD2. Germline CDR1 reads SNHLY; CDR2 reads FYNNEI. V was pared by 7 bases and J by 10 bases, with 8 bases of the junction left unmatched. This CDR3 is built from 14 residues.

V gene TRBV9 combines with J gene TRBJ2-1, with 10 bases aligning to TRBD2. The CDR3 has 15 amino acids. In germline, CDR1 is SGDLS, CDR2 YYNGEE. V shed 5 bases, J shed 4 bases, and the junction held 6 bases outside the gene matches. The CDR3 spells CASSISGRIYNEQFF. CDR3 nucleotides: TGTGCCAGCAGTATTAGCGGGAGGATATACAATGAGCAGTTCTTC.

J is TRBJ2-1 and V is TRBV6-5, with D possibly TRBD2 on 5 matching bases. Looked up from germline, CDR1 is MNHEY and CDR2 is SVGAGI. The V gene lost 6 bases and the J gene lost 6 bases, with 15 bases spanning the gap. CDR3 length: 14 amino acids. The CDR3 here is CASSSKGVSNEQFF. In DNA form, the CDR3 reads TGTGCCAGCAGCTCCAAGGGAGTTAGCAATGAGCAGTTCTTC.

DNA for the CDR3: TGTGCCAGCAGGCCGACAGGGGCTGGAAACACCATATATTTT. This sequence encodes CASRPTGAGNTIYF. This rearrangement joins TRBV6-5 to TRBJ1-3; 8 bases fit TRBD1. V shed 6 bases and J 2 bases; nucleotides not matched to a gene: 3. The CDR3 spans 14 residues. Germline V gives CDR1 MNHEY, CDR2 SVGAGI.

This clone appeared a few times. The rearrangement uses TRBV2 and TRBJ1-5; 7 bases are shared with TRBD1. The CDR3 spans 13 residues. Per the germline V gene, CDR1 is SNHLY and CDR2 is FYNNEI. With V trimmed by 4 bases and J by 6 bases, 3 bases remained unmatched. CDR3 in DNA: TGTGCCAGCAGTGCTACAGGGGTTCAGCCCCAGCATTTT. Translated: CASSATGVQPQHF.

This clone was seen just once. The CDR3 DNA follows: TGTGCCAGTAGTACCGGACAGACCTATAATTCACCCCTCCACTTT. This encodes CASSTGQTYNSPLHF. V usage is TRBV19 and J usage is TRBJ1-6; TRBD1 is a possible D gene (6 bases). The CDR3 totals 15 residues. The germline V gene has CDR1 LNHDA and CDR2 SQIVND (reference sequence). Trimming left V 4 bases short and J 2 bases short, with 9 bases between.

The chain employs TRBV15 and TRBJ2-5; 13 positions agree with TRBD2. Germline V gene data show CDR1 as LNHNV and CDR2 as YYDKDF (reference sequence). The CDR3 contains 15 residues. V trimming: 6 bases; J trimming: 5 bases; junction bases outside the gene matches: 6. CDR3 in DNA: TGTGCCACCAGACCGGGACTAGCGGGAAGGGAGACCCAGTACTTC. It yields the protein CATRPGLAGRETQYF.

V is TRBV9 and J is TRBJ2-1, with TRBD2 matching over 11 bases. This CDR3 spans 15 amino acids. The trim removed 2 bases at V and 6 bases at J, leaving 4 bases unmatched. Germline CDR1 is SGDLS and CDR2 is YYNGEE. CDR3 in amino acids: CASSVLGLAGNEQFF. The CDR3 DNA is TGTGCCAGCAGCGTTTTAGGACTAGCGGGCAATGAGCAGTTCTTC.

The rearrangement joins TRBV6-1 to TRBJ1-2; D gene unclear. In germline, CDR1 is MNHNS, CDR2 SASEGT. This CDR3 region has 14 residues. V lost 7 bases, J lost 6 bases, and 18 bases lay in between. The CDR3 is CASTLAGGFDGYTF. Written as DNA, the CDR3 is TGTGCCAGCACTCTAGCGGGCGGATTTGATGGCTACACCTTC.